The 30 T cell receptor beta chains reported below all come from one sample, sequenced in a study of blood T cell repertoires in COVID-19. Repertoires were generated with immunoSEQ multiplex PCR, while TCRdb's copy carries only in-frame clones and drops some. This sample has roughly 78,000 clones, with around nine tenths found just once. Sequencing was carried out using peripheral blood. All receptors derive from a woman aged 55-70 years with acute or convalescent COVID-19.

V is TRBV12-3 or TRBV12-4 and J is TRBJ2-7, with D perhaps TRBD2 (7 bases). Trimming took off 3 bases at V and 2 bases at J, with 8 bases between the two ends. This CDR3 has 13 residues. In DNA form, the CDR3 reads TGTGCCAGCAGTTTCGGGGGGCCCTACGAGCAGTACTTC. Translating it yields CASSFGGPYEQYF.

The chain uses TRBV6-5 and TRBJ2-7, with D possibly matching TRBD2 (6 bases). The CDR3 runs to 15 residues. The V gene's germline CDR1 is MNHEY and CDR2 SVGAGI. V lost 0 bases and J 3 bases, leaving 12 bases between the germline ends. This CDR3 reads CASSYSPGDHYEQYF. The CDR3 region has the DNA TGTGCCAGCAGTTACTCACCGGGAGATCACTACGAGCAGTACTTC.

The chain combines TRBV9 with TRBJ2-2, with 7 bases lining up with TRBD1. The CDR3 has 16 amino acids. In germline, CDR1 is SGDLS, CDR2 YYNGEE. J gave up 3 bases and V 0 bases, and 5 bases lay outside the gene matches. CDR3 sequence (DNA): TGTGCCAGCAGCGTAGCTTGGGACAGACACACCGGGGAGCTGTTTTTT. This encodes CASSVAWDRHTGELFF.

Only one count was recorded for this clone. The J gene is TRBJ1-4, the V gene TRBV5-4, with a tentative D call TRBD1 (6 bases). In germline, CDR1 is SGHNT, CDR2 YYREEE (reference sequence). This CDR3 has 16 residues. Trimming removed 0 bases at V and 2 bases at J, with 11 bases between. The chain's CDR3 is CASSLAGAGTNEKLFF. As DNA, the CDR3 is TGTGCCAGCAGCTTGGCAGGGGCTGGCACTAATGAAAAACTGTTTTTT. Complete variable domain (other parts from reference TRBV5-4 and TRBJ1-4): ETGVTQSPTHLIKTRGQQVTLRCSSQSGHNTVSWYQQALGQGPQFIFQYYREEENGRGNFPPRFSGLQFPNYSSELNVNALELDDSALYLCASSLAGAGTNEKLFFGSGTQLSVL.

To note about this clone: One end of the junction varies from germline; a read error may be responsible. The chain's CDR3 is CLGGDLQGRYTF. Here the CDR3 DNA reads TGCCTGGGAGGCGATCTTCAAGGGCGCTACACCTTC. The genes are TRBV28 and TRBJ1-2; D remains ambiguous. Germline V gene data show CDR1 as MDHEN and CDR2 as SYDVKM. CDR3 length equals 12 residues.

The chain has TRBV6-5 and TRBJ2-4, with D tentatively TRBD1 (5 bases). The V and J ends lost 3 bases and 2 bases respectively, with 8 bases between them. There are 14 residues in the CDR3. Germline CDR1 and CDR2: MNHEY and SVGAGI. The CDR3 coding sequence is TGTGCCAGCAGTTATGGGGCTACCAAAAACATTCAGTACTTC. Translating gives CASSYGATKNIQYF.

The chain combines TRBV2 with TRBJ1-4, with a possible D match to TRBD1 (5 bases). Trimming removed 6 bases at V and 11 bases at J, with 19 bases between. The CDR3 extends over 14 amino acids. Germline CDR1 SNHLY, CDR2 FYNNEI. CDR3 sequence reads: CASSKGLGPGKLFF. Written as DNA, the CDR3 is TGTGCCAGCAGCAAGGGCCTGGGGCCTGGGAAACTGTTTTTT.

This chain connects TRBV5-4 to TRBJ2-7; 7 bases match TRBD2. V lost 0 bases and J lost 2; bases outside the gene matches: 8. Per the germline V gene, CDR1 is SGHNT and CDR2 is YYREEE (reference sequence). The CDR3 contains 16 residues. CDR3 sequence (DNA): TGTGCCAGCAGCTTGGGGGGCGGGGGTTCTACCTACGAGCAGTACTTC. As protein: CASSLGGGGSTYEQYF.

V usage is TRBV7-6 and J usage is TRBJ2-7, with D hard to call. Germline lookup yields CDR1 SGHVS and CDR2 FNYEAQ. Deletions cut 4 bases from V and 3 bases from J, with 10 bases between. The CDR3 consists of 13 residues. The CDR3 region is CASSSSTGYEQYF. The CDR3 DNA reads as TGTGCCAGCAGCTCGTCGACGGGCTACGAGCAGTACTTC. The full variable domain, its missing parts supplied by reference TRBV7-6 and TRBJ2-7, is GAGVSQSPRYKVTKRGQDVALRCDPISGHVSLYWYRQALGQGPEFLTYFNYEAQQDKSGLPNDRFSAERPEGSISTLTIQRTEQRDSAMYRCASSSSTGYEQYFGPGTRLTVT.

The gene calls are TRBV4-2 and TRBJ1-6; weak D call: TRBD1 (6 bases). The V end lost 0 bases, the J end lost 10 bases, and 22 bases lay between the germline ends. From germline, CDR1 is LGHNA and CDR2 YNFKEQ. The length of the CDR3 is 18 residues. The CDR3 bases are TGTGCCAGCAGCCAAGAACAAGCCCCCGGGGGGCTGGGGTCACCCCTCCACTTT. It translates to CASSQEQAPGGLGSPLHF.

The chain has TRBV6-5 and TRBJ1-1; D is undetermined. V was pared by 5 bases and J by 0 bases, with 10 bases between. Germline-derived CDR1 and CDR2 are MNHEY and SVGAGI. This CDR3 region has 14 residues. For the CDR3, the DNA is TGTGCCAGCAGTCAACCAACAGTGAACACTGAAGCTTTCTTT. It translates to CASSQPTVNTEAFF.

The chain couples TRBV7-6 to TRBJ1-5, with D possibly matching TRBD1 (6 bases). V lost 5 bases and J lost 6, with 17 bases in between. Germline CDR1 SGHVS, CDR2 FNYEAQ. CDR3 length: 15 amino acids. CDR3: CASSPTGFAGQPQHF. For the CDR3, the DNA is TGTGCCAGCAGCCCTACAGGGTTTGCCGGTCAGCCCCAGCATTTT.

The rearrangement uses TRBV19 and TRBJ1-6; maybe TRBD1 (6 bases). The CDR3 contains 14 residues. The V gene's germline CDR1 is LNHDA and CDR2 SQIVND (reference sequence). Trimming removed 11 bases at V and 10 bases at J, with 21 bases between. CDR3 DNA sequence: TGTGCCGCGGGGGCACTGGGGGGGGGATCACCCCTCCACTTT. Residues: CAAGALGGGSPLHF.

The V and J genes are TRBV6-5 and TRBJ1-4, with D possibly TRBD1 on 5 matching bases. Looked up from germline, CDR1 is MNHEY and CDR2 is SVGAGI. The V and J ends lost 6 bases and 8 bases respectively, with 16 bases between them. This CDR3 contains 14 residues. The CDR3 DNA reads as TGTGCCAGCAGAGTGTGGGGCCCGGCAGAAAAACTGTTTTTT. This codes for CASRVWGPAEKLFF.

This clone came up once. The chain has TRBV7-8 and TRBJ2-5, with 7 bases fitting TRBD2. The CDR3 totals 15 residues. With V trimmed by 1 base and J by 4 bases, 6 bases remained unmatched. Germline V lookup: CDR1 SGHVS, CDR2 FQNEAQ. The CDR3 sequence is CASSLGTPGGETQYF. In nucleotides, the CDR3 is TGTGCCAGCAGCTTAGGGACACCGGGAGGAGAGACCCAGTACTTC. Complete variable domain (other parts from reference TRBV7-8 and TRBJ2-5): GAGVSQSPRYKVAKRGQDVALRCDPISGHVSLFWYQQALGQGPEFLTYFQNEAQLDKSGLPSDRFFAERPEGSVSTLKIQRTQQEDSAVYLCASSLGTPGGETQYFGPGTRLLVL.

The chain uses TRBV6-6 and TRBJ2-1, with 11 nucleotides matching TRBD2. The CDR3 has 14 residues. The V gene end was trimmed by 6 bases and the J gene end by 13 bases; junction bases not matched to a gene: 11. In germline, CDR1 is MNHNY, CDR2 SVGAGI (reference sequence). Here the CDR3 DNA reads TGTGCCAGCAGCCGCCTAGCGGGGGGCGGTGAACAGTTCTTC. Its protein is CASSRLAGGGEQFF.

This chain links TRBV18 with TRBJ2-7, with 12 bases lining up with TRBD2. J was trimmed by 7 bases and V by 3 bases; bases with no gene match: 7. Germline V CDR1 and CDR2: KGHSH, LQKENI. This CDR3 has 15 amino acids. The CDR3 DNA reads TGTGCCAGCTCACCTTGGACTAGCGGGACCGGGGAGCAGTACTTC. Translated, it gives CASSPWTSGTGEQYF. The complete variable domain, with remaining parts taken from reference TRBV18 and TRBJ2-7, reads NAGVMQNPRHLVRRRGQEARLRCSPMKGHSHVYWYRQLPEEGLKFMVYLQKENIIDESGMPKERFSAEFPKEGPSILRIQQVVRGDSAAYFCASSPWTSGTGEQYFGPGTRLTVT.

J is TRBJ1-5 and V is TRBV19, with 8 nucleotides matching TRBD1. Germline CDR1 LNHDA, CDR2 SQIVND (reference sequence). Trimming took 7 bases from V and 10 from J; bases not matched to a gene: 6. This CDR3 contains 12 residues. The CDR3 reads CASTTQGGPQHF. The CDR3 bases are TGTGCCAGTACCACACAGGGGGGACCCCAGCATTTT.

The CDR3 reads CASSLNRASDTQYF. CDR3 nucleotides: TGTGCCAGCAGCTTGAACAGGGCCTCGGATACGCAGTATTTT. V and J are TRBV7-8 and TRBJ2-3; D possibly corresponds to TRBD1 (6 bases). Germline values: CDR1 SGHVS, CDR2 FQNEAQ. CDR3 length: 14 amino acids. The germline V and J ends were trimmed by 3 bases and 6 bases, with 13 bases remaining between them.

The V and J genes are TRBV19 and TRBJ2-1, with D possibly being TRBD2 (6 bases). Between the trimmed V and J ends, which lost 4 bases and 3 bases, there was a span of 7 bases. Per germline, CDR1 LNHDA and CDR2 SQIVND (reference sequence). CDR3 length: 13 residues. The CDR3 DNA reads TGTGCCAGTAGTAAGACTAGCTACAATGAGCAGTTCTTC. This sequence encodes CASSKTSYNEQFF.

The CDR3 DNA is TGTGCCAGCAGCAACGACCCGGGACAGGGGGCTTCCGAGCAGTACTTC. It translates to CASSNDPGQGASEQYF. The rearrangement uses TRBV7-9 and TRBJ2-7; 12 positions agree with TRBD1. The CDR3 is 16 amino acids. The germline gives CDR1 SEHNR, CDR2 FQNEAQ (reference sequence). The V segment lost 5 bases and the J segment 6 bases; nucleotides outside the gene matches: 11.

The chain recombines TRBV28 with TRBJ2-1; 11 positions agree with TRBD2. This CDR3 contains 17 residues. Germline CDR1 reads MDHEN; CDR2 reads SYDVKM. With V trimmed by 4 bases and J by 7 bases, 12 bases remained unmatched. The CDR3 coding sequence is TGTGCCAGCAGTTCCCGCCGGGGGACTAGCGGCTTGAATGAGCAGTTCTTC. Amino acids: CASSSRRGTSGLNEQFF.

The gene calls are TRBV30 and TRBJ1-2; TRBD1 agrees at 10 bases. CDR1 is GTSNPN and CDR2 is SVGIG in the germline V gene (reference sequence). This CDR3 has 12 amino acids. Losses at the gene ends were 5 bases for V and 3 bases for J; bases not matched to a gene: 0. The CDR3 coding sequence is TGTGCCTGGGGACAGGGGGACTATGGCTACACCTTC. Translating gives CAWGQGDYGYTF.

V and J are TRBV6-6 and TRBJ1-1; no reliable D call. The V gene lost 6 bases and the J gene lost 4 bases, with 15 bases spanning the gap. From germline, CDR1 is MNHNY and CDR2 SVGAGI (reference sequence). The CDR3 spans 14 residues. CDR3 amino acids: CASSLTEPGTEAFF. The CDR3 DNA reads TGTGCCAGCAGCCTAACTGAGCCCGGCACTGAAGCTTTCTTT.

The chain combines TRBV28 with TRBJ1-2, with TRBD1 identical over 7 bases. Germline V CDR1 and CDR2: MDHEN, SYDVKM. Unmatched junction bases numbered 4, after V lost 4 bases and J lost 8 bases. The CDR3 spans 12 residues. The CDR3 protein is CASSSADRGYTF. In DNA form, the CDR3 reads TGTGCCAGCAGTTCCGCGGACAGGGGCTACACCTTC.

The rearrangement joins TRBV27 to TRBJ1-1; 7 bases match TRBD1. From germline, CDR1 is MNHEY and CDR2 SMNVEV (reference sequence). J was trimmed by 0 bases and V by 5 bases; bases with no gene match: 9. CDR3 length equals 16 residues. The CDR3 sequence is CASSLRQGHMNTEAFF. The CDR3 DNA sequence: TGTGCCAGCAGTCTAAGACAGGGTCACATGAACACTGAAGCTTTCTTT.

The chain carries TRBV12-3 or TRBV12-4 and TRBJ1-4, with D tentatively TRBD1 (5 bases). There are 12 residues in the CDR3. Deletions cut 9 bases from V and 8 bases from J, with 13 bases between. CDR3 DNA sequence: TGTGCCAGTGGAACGGGGGACGAAAAACTGTTTTTT. It encodes CASGTGDEKLFF.

The chain carries TRBV12-3 or TRBV12-4 and TRBJ1-4; D uncertain. V lost 6 bases, J lost 7 bases, and 6 bases lay in between. This CDR3 spans 11 amino acids. CDR3 sequence: CASRRGEKLFF. DNA of the CDR3: TGTGCCAGCAGACGGGGTGAAAAACTGTTTTTT.

The chain employs TRBV5-5 and TRBJ2-7; D call uncertain. The germline V gene has CDR1 SGHKS and CDR2 YYEKEE (reference sequence). The CDR3 has 13 residues. Deletions cut 0 bases from V and 6 bases from J, with 10 bases between. The CDR3 here is CASSLGTRGEQYF. The CDR3 DNA sequence: TGTGCCAGCAGCTTGGGTACCCGAGGCGAGCAGTACTTC.

The chain recombines TRBV14 with TRBJ2-7, with D unresolved. V lost 4 bases, J lost 1 base, and 11 bases lay in between. Looked up from germline, CDR1 is SGHDN and CDR2 is FVKESK. This CDR3 is 14 amino acids long. The CDR3 region is CASSPGFRSYEQYF. The CDR3 DNA reads as TGTGCCAGCAGCCCCGGTTTCAGGTCCTACGAGCAGTACTTC.